A single sample is the source of the 19 T cell receptor beta chains below, sequenced in a study of blood T cell repertoires in COVID-19 (TCRdb year 2020). The protocol used for the library was the immunoSEQ multiplex PCR assay. In its TCRdb copy, this immuneACCESS table keeps in-frame sequences only and misses some clones. Where compared with another copy, unresolved V genes explain less than half of these, and the others have no known cause. The sample table holds approximately 120,000 clones, of which approximately 87% were seen once. In total, the top ten clones hold over 15% of the sample. Sequencing was performed on peripheral blood. These receptor sequences come from a woman aged 55-70 years with acute or convalescent COVID-19.

This chain joins TRBV28 and TRBJ2-1; D remains ambiguous. This CDR3 region has 12 residues. The germline gives CDR1 MDHEN, CDR2 SYDVKM. Trimming stripped 2 bases from V and 6 bases from J, with 5 bases between. The chain's CDR3 is CASSLAGNEQFF. CDR3 DNA sequence: TGTGCCAGCAGTTTAGCCGGCAATGAGCAGTTCTTC.

This rearrangement joins TRBV3-1 (or the pseudogene TRBV3-2) to TRBJ1-2; D remains ambiguous. Per germline, CDR1 LGHDT and CDR2 YNNKEL (reference sequence). The CDR3 is 14 amino acids. Trimming pared 1 base from V and 4 bases from J, leaving 10 bases between. As DNA, the CDR3 is TGTGCCAGCAGCCAAGGAACCGGGAGCTATGGCTACACCTTC. Translating it yields CASSQGTGSYGYTF.

The rearrangement links TRBV19 to TRBJ2-2; D is unclear. The V gene's germline CDR1 is LNHDA and CDR2 SQIVND (reference sequence). CDR3 length: 11 amino acids. V was cut by 3 bases and J by 7 bases, with 3 bases left in between. For the CDR3, the DNA is TGTGCCAGTAGTATCAGCGGGGAGCTGTTTTTT. This codes for CASSISGELFF.

In its sample, this clone was seen a few times. V usage is TRBV27 and J usage is TRBJ1-4; D not certain. The CDR3 has 13 amino acids. Looked up from germline, CDR1 is MNHEY and CDR2 is SMNVEV (reference sequence). Trimming shortened V by 5 bases and J by 8 bases, and 12 bases separated the two germline ends. The CDR3 sequence: CASSQRAGEKLFF. As DNA, the CDR3 is TGTGCCAGCAGTCAGCGGGCCGGAGAAAAACTGTTTTTT.

The chain joins TRBV28 to TRBJ1-2; TRBD1 aligns across 9 bases. Germline trimming cut 6 bases from V and 4 bases from J; bases unmatched to any gene: 9. The CDR3 runs 15 residues. CDR1 is MDHEN and CDR2 is SYDVKM in the germline V gene. The CDR3 bases are TGTGCCAGCAGACGGCCGGGGACAGGGTCCTATGGCTACACCTTC. Its translation is CASRRPGTGSYGYTF.

The chain recombines TRBV21-1 with TRBJ2-3; the table assigns TRBD2, which was not confirmed against the DNA. TRBV21-1 is described as a pseudogene. This CDR3 has 16 amino acids. The CDR3 region is CASNGEGGESTDTQYF. The CDR3, as DNA: TGTGCCAGCAACGGGGAGGGCGGGGAGAGCACAGATACGCAGTATTTT.

The rearrangement links TRBV6-2 or TRBV6-3 to TRBJ1-1; TRBD1 is a possible D gene (5 bases). The CDR3 covers 16 residues. The V and J ends lost 0 bases and 1 base respectively, with 12 bases between them. Germline V CDR1 and CDR2: MNHEY, SVGEGT. This CDR3 reads CASSYSKLQGNTEAFF. CDR3 nucleotide sequence: TGTGCCAGCAGTTACTCGAAACTTCAGGGGAACACTGAAGCTTTCTTT.

About this clone itself: One end of the junction is discordant with germline, which a read error may explain. V is TRBV30 and J is TRBJ1-4, with a weak D call TRBD1 (5 bases). The CDR3 length is 12 residues. The V gene's germline CDR1 is GTSNPN and CDR2 SVGIG (reference sequence). DNA for the CDR3: TGTGCCTGGAGCCGCACTTGGGGCACCGTCCGCTTT. Protein: CAWSRTWGTVRF.

The J gene is TRBJ2-3, the V gene TRBV27; 13 nucleotides line up with TRBD2. J was trimmed by 5 bases and V by 5 bases; bases with no gene match: 4. The CDR3 totals 15 residues. Germline values: CDR1 MNHEY, CDR2 SMNVEV (reference sequence). The CDR3 bases are TGTGCCAGCAGTCGTCGACTAGCGGGGGGAGATACGCAGTATTTT. It codes for CASSRRLAGGDTQYF.

The chain couples TRBV6-5 to TRBJ2-1; possibly TRBD2 for D (5 bases). Germline V gene lookup returns CDR1 MNHEY and CDR2 SVGAGI. The CDR3 totals 14 residues. Trimming stripped 6 bases from V and 0 bases from J, with 9 bases between. CDR3 DNA: TGTGCCAGCAGAGCGGAGAGCTCCTACAATGAGCAGTTCTTC. It is translated as CASRAESSYNEQFF.

This sequence joins TRBV18 and TRBJ2-7, with D perhaps matching TRBD1 (7 bases). Looked up from germline, CDR1 is KGHSH and CDR2 is LQKENI. V lost 2 bases and J 1 base, leaving 9 bases between the germline ends. The CDR3 has 14 amino acids. Written as DNA, the CDR3 is TGTGCCAGCTCACCAGCAGGGGGGTCCTACGAGCAGTACTTC. Translating gives CASSPAGGSYEQYF.

The chain is built from TRBV15 and TRBJ2-5, with a weak D call TRBD1 (6 bases). From germline, CDR1 is LNHNV and CDR2 YYDKDF (reference sequence). There are 14 residues in the CDR3. V lost 1 base and J 4 bases, leaving 10 bases between the germline ends. DNA for the CDR3: TGTGCCACCAGCAGAGGACCAGGGGTAGAGACCCAGTACTTC. Protein sequence: CATSRGPGVETQYF.

The chain recombines TRBV28 with TRBJ1-4; D might be TRBD1 (5 bases). The CDR3 length is 16 residues. CDR1 and CDR2 from the germline V gene are MDHEN and SYDVKM. V was cut by 5 bases and J by 2 bases, with 15 bases left in between. In DNA form, the CDR3 reads TGTGCCAGCAGTCACCGGGGGATTTTGACTAATGAAAAACTGTTTTTT. Its translation is CASSHRGILTNEKLFF.

This chain joins TRBV5-1 and TRBJ2-3; TRBD2 matches at 10 bases. CDR3 length equals 17 residues. V was pared by 4 bases and J by 0 bases, with 8 bases of the junction left unmatched. The germline V gene has CDR1 SGHRS and CDR2 YFSETQ. Here the CDR3 reads CASSRRSSGSSTDTQYF. The CDR3 bases are TGCGCCAGCAGCCGAAGGTCTAGCGGGAGTAGCACAGATACGCAGTATTTT.

V gene TRBV5-1 combines with J gene TRBJ2-7; possible D gene TRBD1, 5 bases. Trimming took 3 bases from V and 1 from J, leaving 11 bases between them. The germline V gene encodes CDR1 SGHRS and CDR2 YFSETQ. The CDR3 is 14 amino acids. Here the CDR3 DNA reads TGCGCCAGCAGCTGGGGTGGGGCATCCTACGAGCAGTACTTC. It encodes CASSWGGASYEQYF.

This clone appeared a few times. The rearrangement links TRBV27 to TRBJ2-7, with D maybe TRBD1 (7 bases). The CDR3 extends over 15 amino acids. Germline lookup yields CDR1 MNHEY and CDR2 SMNVEV (reference sequence). V was pared by 5 bases and J by 5 bases, with 19 bases between. The CDR3 loop is CASSPRGTAGNEQYF. The CDR3 region has the DNA TGTGCCAGCAGTCCCCGCGGGACAGCCGGGAACGAGCAGTACTTC.

The V and J genes are TRBV18 and TRBJ1-5; TRBD1 aligns across 7 bases. V gave up 0 bases and J gave up 4 bases; unmatched junction bases: 6. CDR1 and CDR2 from the germline V gene are KGHSH and LQKENI. The CDR3 is 16 residues long. This CDR3 reads CASSPPRQGENQPQHF. The CDR3 region has the DNA TGTGCCAGCTCACCACCGAGGCAGGGGGAGAATCAGCCCCAGCATTTT.

This chain links TRBV6-5 with TRBJ1-5; 7 nucleotides align to TRBD1. Germline lookup yields CDR1 MNHEY and CDR2 SVGAGI. This CDR3 spans 15 amino acids. V was pared by 6 bases and J by 4 bases, with 9 bases of the junction left unmatched. Here the CDR3 reads CASRTQGGANQPQHF. The DNA of the CDR3 is TGTGCCAGCAGGACCCAGGGGGGCGCGAATCAGCCCCAGCATTTT.

This clone is deemed medium-sized. The chain links TRBV29-1 to TRBJ1-2; 7 bases align to TRBD1. Germline CDR1 is SQVTM and CDR2 is ANQGSEA. V lost 0 bases to trimming and J lost 4 bases; unmatched junction nucleotides: 2. This CDR3 spans 13 amino acids. The CDR3 sequence is CSVEDRDSYGYTF. The CDR3 nucleotides are TGCAGCGTTGAAGATCGGGACAGCTATGGCTACACCTTC.